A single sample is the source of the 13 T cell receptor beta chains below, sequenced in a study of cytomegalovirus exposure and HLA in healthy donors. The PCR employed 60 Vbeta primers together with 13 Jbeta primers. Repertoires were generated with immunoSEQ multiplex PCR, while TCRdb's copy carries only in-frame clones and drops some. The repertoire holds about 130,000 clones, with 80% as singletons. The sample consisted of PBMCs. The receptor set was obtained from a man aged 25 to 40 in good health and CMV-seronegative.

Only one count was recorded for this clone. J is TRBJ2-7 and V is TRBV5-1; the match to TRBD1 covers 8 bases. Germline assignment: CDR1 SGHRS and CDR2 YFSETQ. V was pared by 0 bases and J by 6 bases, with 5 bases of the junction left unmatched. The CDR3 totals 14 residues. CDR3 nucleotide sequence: TGCGCCAGCAGCTTGGGGACAGGGTACAGCGAGCAGTACTTC. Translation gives CASSLGTGYSEQYF.

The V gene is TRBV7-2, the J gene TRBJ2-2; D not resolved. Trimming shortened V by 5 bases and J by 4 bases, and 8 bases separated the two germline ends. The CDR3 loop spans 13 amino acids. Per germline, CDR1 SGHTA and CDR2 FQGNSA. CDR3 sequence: CASSPVFTGELFF. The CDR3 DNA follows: TGTGCCAGCAGCCCAGTGTTCACCGGGGAGCTGTTTTTT.

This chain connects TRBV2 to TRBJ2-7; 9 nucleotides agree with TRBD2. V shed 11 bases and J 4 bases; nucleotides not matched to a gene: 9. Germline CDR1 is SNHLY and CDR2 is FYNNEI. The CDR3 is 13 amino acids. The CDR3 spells CAGSSGVLYEQYF. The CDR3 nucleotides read TGTGCCGGGTCTAGCGGGGTACTATACGAGCAGTACTTC. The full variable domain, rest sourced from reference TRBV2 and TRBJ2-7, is EPEVTQTPSHQVTQMGQEVILRCVPISNHLYFYWYRQILGQKVEFLVSFYNNEISEKSEIFDDQFSVERPDGSNFTLKIRSTKLEDSAMYFCAGSSGVLYEQYFGPGTRLTVT.

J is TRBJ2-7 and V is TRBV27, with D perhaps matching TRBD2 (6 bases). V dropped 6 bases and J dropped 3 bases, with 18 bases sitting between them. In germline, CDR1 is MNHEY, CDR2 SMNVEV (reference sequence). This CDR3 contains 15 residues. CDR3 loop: CASRLIWDSVYEQYF. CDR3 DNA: TGTGCCAGCAGGTTGATTTGGGACTCCGTCTACGAGCAGTACTTC.

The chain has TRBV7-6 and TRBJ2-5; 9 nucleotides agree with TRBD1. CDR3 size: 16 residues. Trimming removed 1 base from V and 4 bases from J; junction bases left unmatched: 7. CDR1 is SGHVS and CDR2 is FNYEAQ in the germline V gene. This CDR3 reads CASSLGQGGDRETQYF. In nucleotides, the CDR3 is TGTGCCAGCAGCTTAGGACAGGGGGGAGACCGAGAGACCCAGTACTTC.

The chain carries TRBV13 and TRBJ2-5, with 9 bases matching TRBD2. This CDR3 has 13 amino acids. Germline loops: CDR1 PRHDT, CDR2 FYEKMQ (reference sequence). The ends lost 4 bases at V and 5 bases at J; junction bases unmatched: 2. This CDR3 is CASSSSGKETQYF. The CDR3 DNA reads TGTGCCAGCAGCTCTAGCGGGAAGGAGACCCAGTACTTC.

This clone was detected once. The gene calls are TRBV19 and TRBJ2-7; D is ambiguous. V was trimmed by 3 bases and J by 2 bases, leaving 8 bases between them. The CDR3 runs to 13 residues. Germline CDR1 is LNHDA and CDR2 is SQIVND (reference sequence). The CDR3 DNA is TGTGCCAGTAGTATCGTCCCCGCCTACGAGCAGTACTTC. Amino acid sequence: CASSIVPAYEQYF.

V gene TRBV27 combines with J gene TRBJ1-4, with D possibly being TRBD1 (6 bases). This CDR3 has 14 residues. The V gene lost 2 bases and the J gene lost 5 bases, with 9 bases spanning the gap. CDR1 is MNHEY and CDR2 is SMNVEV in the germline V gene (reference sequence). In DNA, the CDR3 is TGTGCCAGCAGTTTAATGGGGGCGAATGAAAAACTGTTTTTT. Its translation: CASSLMGANEKLFF.

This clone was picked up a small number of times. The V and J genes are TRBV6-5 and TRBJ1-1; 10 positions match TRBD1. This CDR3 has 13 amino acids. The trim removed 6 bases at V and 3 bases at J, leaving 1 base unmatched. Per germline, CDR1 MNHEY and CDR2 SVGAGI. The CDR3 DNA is TGTGCCAGCAGCGGACAGGGGGACACTGAAGCTTTCTTT. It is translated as CASSGQGDTEAFF.

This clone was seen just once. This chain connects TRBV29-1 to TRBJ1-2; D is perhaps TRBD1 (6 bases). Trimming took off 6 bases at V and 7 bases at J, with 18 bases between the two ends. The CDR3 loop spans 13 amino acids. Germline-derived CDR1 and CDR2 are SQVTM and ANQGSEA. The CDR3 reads CSVPPTGSGGYTF. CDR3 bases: TGCAGCGTCCCCCCCACAGGGTCCGGTGGCTACACCTTC.

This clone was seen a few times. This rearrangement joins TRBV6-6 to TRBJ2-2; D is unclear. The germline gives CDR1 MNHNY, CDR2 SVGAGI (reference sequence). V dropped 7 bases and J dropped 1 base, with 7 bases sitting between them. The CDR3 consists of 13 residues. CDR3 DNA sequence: TGTGCCAGCACCCCCCGGAACACCGGGGAGCTGTTTTTT. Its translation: CASTPRNTGELFF.

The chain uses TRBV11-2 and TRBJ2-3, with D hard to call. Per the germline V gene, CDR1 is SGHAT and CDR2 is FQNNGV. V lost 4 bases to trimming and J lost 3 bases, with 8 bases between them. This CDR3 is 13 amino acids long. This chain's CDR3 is CASSWAGTDTQYF. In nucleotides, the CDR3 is TGTGCCAGCAGCTGGGCAGGTACAGATACGCAGTATTTT.

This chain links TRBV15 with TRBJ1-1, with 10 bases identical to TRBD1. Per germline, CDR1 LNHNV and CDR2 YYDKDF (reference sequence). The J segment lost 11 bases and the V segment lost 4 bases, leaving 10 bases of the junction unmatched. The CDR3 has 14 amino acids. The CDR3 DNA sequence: TGTGCCACCAGCAAGGGACAGGGGAGAGGTTGGGCTTTCTTT. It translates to CATSKGQGRGWAFF.